These T cell receptor beta chains were read from a single sample in a study of T cells expressing NK-cell markers. TCRdb processed the 5' RACE reads again and assigns one entry to each CDR3 protein, with no DNA. Across about 260,000 distinct CDR3 sequences, the top ten clones capture around 0.37% of the sample. Sequenced sample: blood T cells: a sorted CD56 or NKG2C T cell subset, CD4+ or CD8+ T cells, or bulk PBMC T cells (not recorded which). Receptor source: a man between 18 and 29 years old in good health. CDR3s include the opening cysteine and the closing phenylalanine or tryptophan. Each record gives: J gene, V gene, CDR3 protein.

TRBJ2-5 TRBV24-1 CATSDSSQQETQYF
TRBJ2-5 TRBV5-1 CASSHRTDRGETQYF
TRBJ1-1 TRBV29-1 CSAKKGSVLNTEAFF
TRBJ1-5 TRBV6-1 CASRGTKHSNQPQHF
TRBJ1-2 TRBV24-1 CATSDWRSHGYTF
TRBJ2-7 TRBV9 CASSRTSGSDEQYF
TRBJ1-1 TRBV18 CASSPLQTGNTEAFF
TRBJ2-7 TRBV6-1 CASKGTGLYEQYF
TRBJ2-3 TRBV20-1 CSATGTVSTDTQYF
TRBJ2-1 TRBV19 CASSFGGQNNEQFF
TRBJ1-2 TRBV20-1 CSARDSGTGTGYTF
TRBJ2-5 TRBV29-1 CSVEDLWGQTQYF
TRBJ2-1 TRBV24-1 CATTGSGTSGRSEQFF
TRBJ2-5 TRBV12-3/TRBV12-4 CASSFYSGTPQETQYF
TRBJ1-6 TRBV2 CASAKEQGVNSPLHF
TRBJ2-5 TRBV29-1 CSVADRETQYF
TRBJ2-7 TRBV21-1 CASSKGQVAASHEQYF
TRBJ2-7 TRBV20-1 CSARDPASGLPEQYF
TRBJ2-1 TRBV6-5 CASSYGTGFFDEQFF
TRBJ1-3 TRBV9 CASSAQNSGNTIYF
TRBJ2-1 TRBV7-2 CASSPEMGSYNEQFF
TRBJ1-6 TRBV20-1 CSARDRQGLGNSPLHF
TRBJ2-5 TRBV10-3 CATMDAGETQYF
TRBJ1-4 TRBV19 CASKAGVATNEKLFF
TRBJ2-1 TRBV5-5 CASSLLTSGQGEQFF
TRBJ1-2 TRBV28 CASTSYRVDGYTF
TRBJ2-2 TRBV24-1 CATSDARLAPDTGELFF
TRBJ2-3 TRBV4-3 CASSQAGSVGADTQYF
TRBJ2-7 TRBV29-1 CSCWEGMAYEQYF
TRBJ2-1 TRBV7-3 CASSLGTENNEQFF
TRBJ2-1 TRBV10-3 CAINAGLAGSNEQFF
TRBJ2-5 TRBV11-2 CASSPGLDIVTQYF
TRBJ1-4 TRBV20-1 CSASTGNREKLFF
TRBJ2-7 TRBV7-2 CASSLDLNPEQYF
TRBJ2-1 TRBV23-1 CASTGPGGPVNEQFF
TRBJ1-2 TRBV12-3/TRBV12-4 CASRRQGSGYTF
TRBJ1-1 TRBV28 CASSPPGQSNTEAFF